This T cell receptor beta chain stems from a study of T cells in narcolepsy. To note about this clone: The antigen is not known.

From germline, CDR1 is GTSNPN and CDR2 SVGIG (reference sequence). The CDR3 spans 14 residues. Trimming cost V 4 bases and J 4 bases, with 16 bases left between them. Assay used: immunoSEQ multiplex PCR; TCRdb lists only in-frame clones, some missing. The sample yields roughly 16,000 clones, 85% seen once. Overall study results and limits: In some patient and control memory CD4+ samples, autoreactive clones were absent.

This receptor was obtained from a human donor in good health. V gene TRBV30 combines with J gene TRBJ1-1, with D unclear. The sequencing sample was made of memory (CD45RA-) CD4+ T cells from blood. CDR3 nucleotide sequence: TGTGCCTGGACTCTCTTCTCGGGCCCCACTGAAGCTTTCTTT. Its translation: CAWTLFSGPTEAFF.